A selection of T cell receptor beta chains follows, all from one sample in a study of OX40 agonist ivuxolimab in advanced cancers. Assay: immunoSEQ multiplex PCR; the TCRdb copy retains only in-frame clones and omits some. Among some 65,000 clones listed, around 90% were seen once. The sequencing used CD4+ or CD8+ T cells sorted from blood, collected in a trial of the OX40 agonist ivuxolimab. The receptors were gathered from an adult with an advanced solid tumor such as melanoma, head and neck, liver or kidney cancer. The CDR3 runs from the conserved cysteine through the conserved F or W. D genes are given only for firm matches. Only some rows state a clone size, as once, few, many or a class for expanded clones.

size	D	V	J	CDR3	DNA
NA	NA	TRBV27	TRBJ2-7	CASNPGRPQGEQYF	TGTGCCAGCAACCCCGGGAGACCCCAGGGCGAGCAGTACTTC
NA	NA	TRBV2	TRBJ1-5	CASTIGGSNQPQHF	TGTGCCAGCACTATAGGGGGGAGCAATCAGCCCCAGCATTTT
few	NA	TRBV2	TRBJ2-7	CASSEQAYEQYF	TGTGCCAGCAGTGAACAGGCCTACGAGCAGTACTTC
once	NA	TRBV7-2	TRBJ1-4	CASSTRGGGLFF	TGTGCCAGCAGCACGAGAGGGGGGGGGCTGTTTTTT
NA	NA	TRBV6-4	TRBJ1-1	CARPTEEAFF	TGTGCCCGACCGACAGAAGAAGCTTTCTTT
NA	NA	TRBV7-2	TRBJ2-7	CASSSRDTSYEQYF	TGTGCCAGCAGCTCCCGGGACACCTCCTACGAGCAGTACTTC
NA	TRBD2	TRBV6-6	TRBJ2-1	CASSTSGGANEQFF	TGTGCCAGCAGTACTAGCGGGGGGGCCAATGAGCAGTTCTTC
NA	NA	TRBV21-1	TRBJ1-5	CASSNEGAYTPDSNQPQHF	TGTGCCAGCAGCAATGAAGGGGCCTATACTCCTGATAGCAATCAGCCCCAGCATTTT
NA	TRBD1	TRBV19	TRBJ2-4	CASSIDPGGSRYF	TGTGCCAGTAGTATAGATCCAGGGGGTAGTCGGTACTTC
NA	TRBD2	TRBV7-2	TRBJ2-2	CASSSTSGYTGELFF	TGTGCCAGCAGCTCGACTAGCGGCTACACCGGGGAGCTGTTTTTT
NA	TRBD1	TRBV19	TRBJ1-5	CASQGVGGGNQPQHF	TGTGCCAGCCAGGGGGTAGGCGGCGGCAATCAGCCCCAGCATTTT
once	NA	TRBV5-1	TRBJ2-3	CASSLISEADTQYF	TGCGCCAGCAGCTTGATTAGTGAGGCAGATACGCAGTATTTT
once	TRBD1	TRBV7-3	TRBJ2-2	CASSRVIRDRGTGELFF	TGTGCCAGCAGCCGAGTTATCCGGGACAGGGGCACCGGGGAGCTGTTTTTT
NA	TRBD1	TRBV5-4	TRBJ2-7	CASSLPGTGSYEQYF	TGTGCCAGCAGCTTGCCCGGGACAGGGTCCTACGAGCAGTACTTC
NA	TRBD2	TRBV7-9	TRBJ2-3	CASSPRGADTQYF	TGTGCCAGCAGCCCGCGGGGGGCAGATACGCAGTATTTT
NA	TRBD2	TRBV6-5	TRBJ2-3	CASSMGGYADTQYF	TGTGCCAGCAGTATGGGGGGGTATGCGGATACGCAGTATTTT
NA	NA	TRBV9	TRBJ2-4	CASSGDGLAKNIQYF	TGTGCCAGCAGCGGGGACGGACTGGCCAAAAACATTCAGTACTTC
NA	NA	TRBV11-2	TRBJ1-2	CASSLTFNYGYTF	TGTGCCAGCAGCTTAACCTTTAACTATGGCTACACCTTC
NA	TRBD1	TRBV27	TRBJ2-2	CASSSDRRTGELFF	TGTGCCAGCAGCTCGGACAGGCGTACCGGGGAGCTGTTTTTT
NA	NA	TRBV29-1	TRBJ1-1	CSVVRNTEAFF	TGCAGCGTTGTCCGAAACACTGAAGCTTTCTTT
NA	TRBD1	TRBV7-9	TRBJ1-1	CASSLRGQGNTEAFF	TGTGCCAGCAGCCTGCGGGGACAGGGGAACACTGAAGCTTTCTTT
NA	TRBD2	TRBV6-5	TRBJ2-5	CASSLGLAVATQYF	TGTGCCAGCAGTTTAGGACTAGCGGTGGCGACCCAGTACTTC
NA	TRBD2	TRBV7-2	TRBJ2-2	CASSGRGLPGGTGELFF	TGTGCCTCAAGTGGGCGGGGGTTACCCGGAGGGACCGGGGAGCTGTTTTTT
NA	TRBD2	TRBV30	TRBJ2-1	CAWSMWAGGPYEQFF	TGTGCCTGGAGTATGTGGGCGGGGGGGCCCTATGAGCAGTTCTTC
NA	TRBD1	TRBV5-1	TRBJ1-2	CASSGGQGDGYTF	TGCGCCAGCAGCGGGGGACAGGGGGATGGCTACACCTTC
NA	NA	TRBV4-1	TRBJ1-6	CASSQGTARSPLHF	TGCGCCAGCAGCCAAGGGACAGCTCGGTCACCCCTCCACTTT
few	NA	TRBV7-6	TRBJ1-6	CASSSRLSRDSNSPLHF	TGTGCCAGCAGCAGTCGACTTTCCCGGGACTCAAATTCACCCCTCCACTTT
NA	NA	TRBV30	TRBJ1-4	CAWGQTTNEKLFF	TGTGCCTGGGGACAGACAACTAATGAAAAACTGTTTTTT
NA	TRBD2	TRBV7-8	TRBJ2-1	CASSLLAGVSYNEQFF	TGTGCCAGCAGCTTACTAGCGGGGGTCTCCTACAATGAGCAGTTCTTC
once	NA	TRBV5-1	TRBJ2-7	CASSEQGSSYEQYF	TGCGCCAGCAGTGAACAGGGCAGCTCCTACGAGCAGTACTTC
once	NA	TRBV19	TRBJ2-7	CASRRAVASYEQYF	TGTGCCAGTAGACGGGCGGTGGCTAGCTACGAGCAGTACTTC
few	NA	TRBV2	TRBJ1-1	CASPTQTSPAFF	TGTGCCAGCCCCACCCAGACATCGCCGGCTTTCTTT
NA	TRBD1	TRBV5-4	TRBJ2-4	CASSPTGVDIQYF	TGTGCCAGCAGCCCAACAGGGGTAGACATTCAGTACTTC
NA	NA	TRBV18	TRBJ2-1	CASSPSRDGEQFF	TGTGCCAGCTCACCATCCAGGGACGGCGAGCAGTTCTTC
NA	NA	TRBV6-1	TRBJ1-5	CASSPRGENNQPQHF	TGTGCCAGCAGTCCGCGGGGGGAGAACAATCAGCCCCAGCATTTT